The rows below give T cell receptor beta chains drawn from one sample of a study of identical twins. TCRdb re-analysed the 5' RACE reads in MiXCR, keeping a single row per CDR3 protein. The data show roughly 470,000 distinct CDR3 sequences, with roughly an eighth seen just once and about 0.97% held by the top ten. The same sample was also studied in work on yellow fever vaccine responses in identical twins.

The sequencing input was CD4+ T cells sorted from blood. These receptor sequences come from a woman aged 18-35 years in good health. CDR3s include the opening cysteine and the closing phenylalanine or tryptophan. The D gene is left open where the match is weak.

NA | 15 | TRBV20-1 | CSARDWNSGADEQFF
NA | 12 | TRBV20-1 | CSARVDAYEQYF
NA | 16 | TRBV7-9 | CASSRSVGGLTDTQYF
TRBD2 | 16 | TRBV4-3 | CASSQVLAGGADTQYF
NA | 16 | TRBV12-3/TRBV12-4 | CASSLEDVKGLETQYF
NA | 11 | TRBV12-3/TRBV12-4 | CASSLSGAQYF
NA | 13 | TRBV5-1 | CASSLEGTKGAHF
NA | 17 | TRBV7-3 | CASSPTSPGKNTGELFF
NA | 17 | TRBV11-2 | CASSFPGDSSSGNTIYF
NA | 15 | TRBV12-3/TRBV12-4 | CASSLRGENNSPLHF
NA | 13 | TRBV2 | CASRDTEYNEQFF
TRBD2 | 19 | TRBV10-3 | CAISGVPLAGGSGANVLTF
TRBD2 | 15 | TRBV2 | CASRGGGSFADTQYF
NA | 14 | TRBV2 | CASRALISTDTQYF
NA | 13 | TRBV5-1 | CASSSTTRGEQYF
NA | 14 | TRBV2 | CASSETGGNQPQHF
NA | 12 | TRBV2 | CASSPDILEQFF